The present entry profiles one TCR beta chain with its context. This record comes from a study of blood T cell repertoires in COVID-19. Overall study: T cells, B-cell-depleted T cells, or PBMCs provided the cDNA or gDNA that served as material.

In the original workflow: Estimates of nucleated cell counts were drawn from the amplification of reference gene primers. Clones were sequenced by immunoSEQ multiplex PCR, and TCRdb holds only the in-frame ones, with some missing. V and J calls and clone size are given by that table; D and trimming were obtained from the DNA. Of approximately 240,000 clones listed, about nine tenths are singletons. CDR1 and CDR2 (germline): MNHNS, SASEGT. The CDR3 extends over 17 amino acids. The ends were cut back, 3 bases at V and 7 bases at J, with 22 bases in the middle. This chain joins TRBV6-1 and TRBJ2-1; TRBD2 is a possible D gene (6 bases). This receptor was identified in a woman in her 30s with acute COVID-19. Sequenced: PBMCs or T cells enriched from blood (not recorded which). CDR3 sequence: CASSDRLRGIGRNEQFF. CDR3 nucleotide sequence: TGTGCCAGCAGTGACCGTCTTCGGGGGATTGGTAGGAATGAGCAGTTCTTC.